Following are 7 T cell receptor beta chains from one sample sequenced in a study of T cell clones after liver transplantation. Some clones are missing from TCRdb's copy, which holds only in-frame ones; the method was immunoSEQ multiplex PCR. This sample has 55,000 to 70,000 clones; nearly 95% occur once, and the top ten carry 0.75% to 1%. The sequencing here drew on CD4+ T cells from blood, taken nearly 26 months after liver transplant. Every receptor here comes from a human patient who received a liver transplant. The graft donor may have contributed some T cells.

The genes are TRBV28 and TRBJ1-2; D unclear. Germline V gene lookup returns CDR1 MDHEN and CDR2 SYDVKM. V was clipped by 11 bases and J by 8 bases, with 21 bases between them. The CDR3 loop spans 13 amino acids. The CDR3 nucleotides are TGTGCCGTCACCCCAGAGCCCAGGTTAGGCTACACCTTC. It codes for CAVTPEPRLGYTF.

CDR3 coding DNA: TGTGCCAGCAGCTTAGAGGGGGTCCGGACTGAAGCTTTCTTT. Residues: CASSLEGVRTEAFF. This sequence joins TRBV7-9 and TRBJ1-1; TRBD1 is a possible D gene (6 bases). This CDR3 contains 14 residues. The V end lost 1 base, the J end lost 5 bases, and 11 bases lay between the germline ends. CDR1 SEHNR and CDR2 FQNEAQ come from the germline V gene (reference sequence).

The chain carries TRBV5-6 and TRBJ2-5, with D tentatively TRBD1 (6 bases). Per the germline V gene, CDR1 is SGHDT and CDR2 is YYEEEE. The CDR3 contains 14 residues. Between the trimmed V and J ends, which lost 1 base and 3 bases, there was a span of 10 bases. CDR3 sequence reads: CASSLSGTKETQYF. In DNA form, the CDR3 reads TGTGCCAGCAGCTTGTCCGGGACAAAAGAGACCCAGTACTTC. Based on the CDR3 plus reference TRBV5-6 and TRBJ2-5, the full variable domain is DAGVTQSPTHLIKTRGQQVTLRCSPKSGHDTVSWYQQALGQGPQFIFQYYEEEERQRGNFPDRFSGHQFPNYSSELNVNALLLGDSALYLCASSLSGTKETQYFGPGTRLLVL.

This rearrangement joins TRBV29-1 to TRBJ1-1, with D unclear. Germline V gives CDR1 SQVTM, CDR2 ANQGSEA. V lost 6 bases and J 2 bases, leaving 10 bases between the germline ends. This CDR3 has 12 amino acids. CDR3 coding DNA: TGCAGCGTGCGGGGAGGCAACACTGAAGCTTTCTTT. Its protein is CSVRGGNTEAFF.

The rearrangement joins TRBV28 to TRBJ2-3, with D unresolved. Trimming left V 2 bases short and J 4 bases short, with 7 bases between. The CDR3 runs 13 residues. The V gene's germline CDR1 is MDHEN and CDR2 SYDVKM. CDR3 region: CASSLSRADTQYF. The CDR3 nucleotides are TGTGCCAGCAGTTTAAGTAGAGCAGATACGCAGTATTTT.

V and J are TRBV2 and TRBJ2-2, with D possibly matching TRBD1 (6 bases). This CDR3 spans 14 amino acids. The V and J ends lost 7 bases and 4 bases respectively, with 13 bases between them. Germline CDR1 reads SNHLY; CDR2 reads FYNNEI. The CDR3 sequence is CASTRTGSTGELFF. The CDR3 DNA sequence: TGTGCCAGCACCCGTACAGGGAGCACCGGGGAGCTGTTTTTT. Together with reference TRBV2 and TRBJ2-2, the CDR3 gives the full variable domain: EPEVTQTPSHQVTQMGQEVILRCVPISNHLYFYWYRQILGQKVEFLVSFYNNEISEKSEIFDDQFSVERPDGSNFTLKIRSTKLEDSAMYFCASTRTGSTGELFFGEGSRLTVL.

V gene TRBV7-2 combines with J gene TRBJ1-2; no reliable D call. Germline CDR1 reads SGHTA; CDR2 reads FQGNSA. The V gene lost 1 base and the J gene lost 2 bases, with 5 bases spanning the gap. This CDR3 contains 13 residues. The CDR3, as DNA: TGTGCCAGCAGCTTAGGCAGGAACTATGGCTACACCTTC. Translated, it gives CASSLGRNYGYTF.